Each of the 18 T cell receptor beta chains below was sequenced from the same sample in a study of blood T cells in healthy people across ages. Using a J-beta primer mix together with a sample-barcoded 5' primer, a second PCR was run for roughly 7 to 11 cycles. TCRdb re-analysed the 5' RACE reads in MiXCR, keeping a single row per CDR3 protein. There are approximately 730,000 distinct CDR3 sequences in the sample; about 48% occur only once, and 41% lies in the top ten. Sequenced material: blood. These receptor sequences come from a man older than 75 in good health.

The V gene is TRBV20-1, the J gene TRBJ2-4; 9 nucleotides agree with TRBD1. The CDR3 spans 14 residues. Germline trimming cut 6 bases from V and 13 bases from J; bases unmatched to any gene: 16. CDR1 and CDR2 from the germline V gene are DFQATT and SNEGSKA (reference sequence). This CDR3 reads CSASPGQGGSKQYF. CDR3 bases: TGCAGTGCCTCTCCGGGACAGGGTGGTTCAAAGCAGTACTTC.

The chain has TRBV20-1 and TRBJ2-7; D remains unclear. Germline V gives CDR1 DFQATT, CDR2 SNEGSKA (reference sequence). The CDR3 is 15 amino acids. V was shortened by 1 base and J by 0 bases, with 13 bases between the two germline ends. The CDR3 loop is CSARVWRLSSYEQYF. The CDR3, as DNA: TGCAGTGCTAGAGTTTGGAGATTGAGCTCCTACGAGCAGTACTTC.

The chain has TRBV29-1 and TRBJ2-5; D is uncertain. Germline CDR1 SQVTM, CDR2 ANQGSEA. Trimming took 8 bases from V and 11 from J, leaving 12 bases between them. CDR3 length: 9 residues. This CDR3 is CSTRPGQYF. CDR3 bases: TGCAGCACAAGACCCGGACAGTACTTC.

This rearrangement joins TRBV7-2 to TRBJ1-1; TRBD1 aligns across 8 bases. Trimming took 5 bases from V and 1 from J; bases not matched to a gene: 9. There are 16 residues in the CDR3. CDR1 SGHTA and CDR2 FQGNSA come from the germline V gene. CDR3 coding DNA: TGTGCCAGCAGCCCTCGGACAGGGCGGGGGAACACTGAAGCTTTCTTT. This encodes CASSPRTGRGNTEAFF.

This clonotype has just one count. A junction end diverges from the germline sequence, so it may reflect a read error. V and J are TRBV27 and TRBJ2-5; a weak D match, TRBD2 (5 bases). Germline-derived CDR1 and CDR2 are MNHEY and SMNVEV (reference sequence). The CDR3 is made up of 15 amino acids. The CDR3 coding sequence is TGTGCCAGCGGTGAGAGGGCTCGCCACCAGGAGACCCAGTACTTC. Encoded protein: CASGERARHQETQYF.

The sample holds one count of this clonotype. The chain combines TRBV9 with TRBJ2-1, with 11 positions matching TRBD2. Germline CDR1 is SGDLS and CDR2 is YYNGEE. After removal of 3 bases from V and 4 bases from J, the junction contained 3 bases not matched to a gene. The CDR3 spans 15 residues. The CDR3 bases are TGTGCCAGCAGCGGGACTAGCGGGCTATACAATGAGCAGTTCTTC. Amino acid sequence: CASSGTSGLYNEQFF.

This CDR3 reads CATSDFVSGEAFF. For the CDR3, the DNA is TGTGCCACCAGTGATTTTGTTTCAGGGGAAGCTTTCTTT. This chain joins TRBV24-1 and TRBJ1-1; a weak D match, TRBD1 (5 bases). Germline V gives CDR1 KGHDR, CDR2 SFDVKD. V was cut by 1 base and J by 8 bases, with 10 bases left in between. The CDR3 length is 13 residues.

The V call is TRBV6-5, the J call TRBJ2-1; D is undetermined. Per germline, CDR1 MNHEY and CDR2 SVGAGI. V was shortened by 6 bases and J by 4 bases, with 16 bases between the two germline ends. The CDR3 spans 15 residues. CDR3 region: CASRTSGGRYNEQFF. The CDR3 DNA follows: TGTGCCAGCAGGACCTCGGGCGGCCGGTACAATGAGCAGTTCTTC.

This clonotype was detected only a few times. This chain connects TRBV10-3 to TRBJ2-5; D tentatively reads TRBD1 or TRBD2 (5 bases each). The V end was cut by 2 bases, the J end by 1 base, with 8 bases between. This CDR3 is 14 amino acids long. CDR1 is ENHRY, CDR2 SYGVKD, per germline. The CDR3 loop is CAISEGGRQETQYF. CDR3 in DNA: TGTGCCATCAGTGAGGGGGGTCGCCAAGAGACCCAGTACTTC.

V is TRBV6-1 and J is TRBJ1-1, with D tentatively TRBD1 (6 bases). Trimming removed 7 bases at V and 1 base at J, with 13 bases between. The CDR3 runs 14 residues. Germline V gene data show CDR1 as MNHNS and CDR2 as SASEGT. CDR3 sequence reads: CASIRRGSNTEAFF. As DNA, the CDR3 is TGTGCCAGCATTCGTAGGGGGTCGAACACTGAAGCTTTCTTT.

This clonotype was observed a handful of times. The chain is built from TRBV3-1 and TRBJ1-2; D unresolved. The CDR3 covers 13 residues. Looked up from germline, CDR1 is LGHDT and CDR2 is YNNKEL (reference sequence). The V gene lost 1 base and the J gene lost 0 bases, with 3 bases spanning the gap. The CDR3 DNA reads as TGTGCCAGCAGCCAAGCAGCTAACTATGGCTACACCTTC. The encoded protein is CASSQAANYGYTF.

Only a few counts were recorded for this clonotype. The gene calls are TRBV7-8 and TRBJ2-4; D tentatively fits TRBD1 or TRBD2 (5 bases each). V dropped 1 base and J dropped 2 bases, with 21 bases sitting between them. Germline V gene data show CDR1 as SGHVS and CDR2 as FQNEAQ. This CDR3 spans 19 amino acids. CDR3 bases: TGTGCCAGCAGCTTAGTTTGGCAGGGCCGGGGTGGGACCAAAAACATTCAGTACTTC. Protein sequence: CASSLVWQGRGGTKNIQYF.

The DNA of the CDR3 is TGCGCCAGCCATTCCTATGGGGGGAACACTGAAGCTTTCTTT. It yields the protein CASHSYGGNTEAFF. This sequence joins TRBV5-1 and TRBJ1-1; the D gene is possibly TRBD1 (5 bases). CDR3 size: 14 residues. The V end was cut by 7 bases, the J end by 1 base, with 14 bases between. Per germline, CDR1 SGHRS and CDR2 YFSETQ.

J is TRBJ2-1 and V is TRBV12-3 or TRBV12-4, with 8 bases aligning to TRBD2. This CDR3 is built from 16 residues. J was trimmed by 5 bases and V by 6 bases; bases with no gene match: 12. The CDR3, as DNA: TGTGCCAGCAGACGCACCAATAGCGGGGCTCACAATGAGCAGTTCTTC. Translating gives CASRRTNSGAHNEQFF.

The genes are TRBV29-1 and TRBJ2-7; possibly TRBD2 for D (6 bases). The CDR3 spans 13 residues. CDR1 is SQVTM, CDR2 ANQGSEA, per germline. The ends were cut back, 1 base at V and 4 bases at J, with 11 bases in the middle. As DNA, the CDR3 is TGCAGCGTTGAAGGGGCAGGGAGGTACGAGCAGTACTTC. The encoded protein is CSVEGAGRYEQYF.

The chain joins TRBV10-3 to TRBJ2-1, with D possibly being TRBD1 or TRBD2 (7 bases each). CDR3 length: 14 residues. V was pared by 6 bases and J by 4 bases, with 13 bases between. CDR1 is ENHRY and CDR2 is SYGVKD in the germline V gene. CDR3 sequence reads: CAISPQGGYNEQFF. CDR3 in DNA: TGTGCCATCAGCCCGCAGGGGGGGTACAATGAGCAGTTCTTC.

The rearrangement links TRBV29-1 to TRBJ2-1, with 11 positions matching TRBD2. The CDR3 length is 16 residues. With 4 bases clipped from V and 0 bases from J, the junction kept 5 bases outside the gene matches. CDR1 SQVTM and CDR2 ANQGSEA come from the germline V gene. The chain's CDR3 is CSVGGTSGSSYNEQFF. Written as DNA, the CDR3 is TGCAGCGTTGGGGGGACTAGCGGTAGCTCCTACAATGAGCAGTTCTTC.

The chain carries TRBV20-1 and TRBJ1-1, with no clear D. The V gene lost 4 bases and the J gene lost 7 bases, with 13 bases spanning the gap. CDR3 length: 12 residues. The germline V gene encodes CDR1 DFQATT and CDR2 SNEGSKA (reference sequence). Written as DNA, the CDR3 is TGCAGTGCTACGGTCGCCACCAGTGAAGCTTTCTTT. Amino acids: CSATVATSEAFF.